This T cell receptor beta chain was documented in a study of radiotherapy plus CTLA-4 blockade in lung cancer. Study overall: Of the patients, over 15% showed objective responses and 31% attained disease control. Notes on the study in general: The study found tumor-derived TCR clones expanded in blood after radiotherapy plus ipilimumab. Reports identified early blood T cell clone dynamics, with interferon-beta, as the best response predictor.

Only in-frame clones appear in the TCRdb table, and some are missing; sequencing was by immunoSEQ multiplex PCR. The sample shows tens of thousands of clones, approximately 68% of them seen only once. This clone was recorded once. Its cognate antigen is unknown. The length of the CDR3 is 18 residues. Unmatched junction bases numbered 12, after V lost 1 base and J lost 3 bases. Germline values: CDR1 SGDLS, CDR2 YYNGEE. This receptor was obtained from a human donor with non-small cell lung cancer who had stable disease on radiotherapy plus ipilimumab. This chain links TRBV9 with TRBJ2-3; the match to TRBD1 covers 9 bases. The sequences come from peripheral blood, collected from a patient treated with radiotherapy plus ipilimumab. The CDR3 sequence: CASSVTLQGTGRTDTQYF. The CDR3 nucleotides are TGTGCCAGCAGCGTAACCCTGCAAGGGACAGGGAGGACAGATACGCAGTATTTT.